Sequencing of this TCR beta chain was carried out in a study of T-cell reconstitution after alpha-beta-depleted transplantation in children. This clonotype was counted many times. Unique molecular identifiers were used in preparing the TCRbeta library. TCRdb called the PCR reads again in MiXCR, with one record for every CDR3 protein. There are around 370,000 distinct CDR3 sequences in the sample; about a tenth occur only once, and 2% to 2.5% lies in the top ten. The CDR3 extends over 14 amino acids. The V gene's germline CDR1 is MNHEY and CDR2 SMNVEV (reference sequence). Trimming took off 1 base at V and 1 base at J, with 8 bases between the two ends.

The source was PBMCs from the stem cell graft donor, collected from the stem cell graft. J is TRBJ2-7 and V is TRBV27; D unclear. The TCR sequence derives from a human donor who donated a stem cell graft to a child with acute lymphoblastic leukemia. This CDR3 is CASSLFAGSYEQYF. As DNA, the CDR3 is TGTGCCAGCAGTTTATTTGCAGGTTCCTACGAGCAGTACTTC.